Following are 30 T cell receptor beta chains from one sample sequenced in a study of beta chain features in type 1 diabetes. Reverse transcription of all isolated RNA meant that expressed TCRB transcripts were sequenced. Sequencing was performed with immunoSEQ multiplex PCR; in TCRdb, only in-frame clones are kept and a portion is missing. The sample contains 900,000 or so clones, about a sixth of which appear only once. The sequenced sample was naive CD4+ T cells from blood. Receptors originate from a woman between 18 and 30 years old in good health.

In this sample, this clone turned up a few times. The chain links TRBV6-5 to TRBJ2-7; 8 bases agree with TRBD1. The CDR3 length is 15 residues. Trimming removed 2 bases from V and 2 bases from J; junction bases left unmatched: 5. CDR1 and CDR2 (germline): MNHEY, SVGAGI. The CDR3 loop reads CASSYRQGTAYEQYF. CDR3 sequence (DNA): TGTGCCAGCAGTTACCGACAGGGGACGGCCTACGAGCAGTACTTC.

This clone was observed a handful of times. The rearrangement links TRBV7-2 to TRBJ2-1; 8 bases are shared with TRBD2. The germline gives CDR1 SGHTA, CDR2 FQGNSA. CDR3 length equals 15 residues. The V segment lost 6 bases and the J segment 3 bases; nucleotides outside the gene matches: 7. The CDR3 nucleotides are TGTGCCAGCAGTCAAACAACTAGCGGCTACAATGAGCAGTTCTTC. Its protein is CASSQTTSGYNEQFF.

The chain employs TRBV5-1 and TRBJ1-3; D gene ambiguous. The CDR3 contains 15 residues. Germline V lookup: CDR1 SGHRS, CDR2 YFSETQ. V lost 1 base to trimming and J lost 8 bases, with 16 bases between them. The CDR3 loop reads CASSLTGPPAHTIYF. CDR3 DNA sequence: TGCGCCAGCAGCTTGACGGGCCCTCCGGCGCACACCATATATTTT.

The J gene is TRBJ2-2, the V gene TRBV9; 8 bases map to TRBD1. CDR3 length: 17 amino acids. CDR1 and CDR2 from the germline V gene are SGDLS and YYNGEE. The V and J ends lost 0 bases and 4 bases, in that order; junction bases with no gene match: 8. The CDR3 protein is CASSVGGQGSATGELFF. The CDR3 coding sequence is TGTGCCAGCAGCGTAGGAGGACAGGGTTCCGCCACCGGGGAGCTGTTTTTT.

The rearrangement uses TRBV29-1 and TRBJ2-1, with a tentative D call TRBD2 (6 bases). Germline V gene sequence: CDR1 SQVTM, CDR2 ANQGSEA. This CDR3 has 14 residues. Between the trimmed V and J ends, which lost 3 bases and 10 bases, there was a span of 19 bases. The CDR3 nucleotides are TGCAGCGTTGACGGTGCCGGGAGATCGGGGGAGCAGTTCTTC. This gives the protein CSVDGAGRSGEQFF.

The chain combines TRBV10-3 with TRBJ2-7, with 7 nucleotides matching TRBD1. J was trimmed by 5 bases and V by 0 bases; bases with no gene match: 4. CDR1 is ENHRY and CDR2 is SYGVKD in the germline V gene. This CDR3 is built from 14 residues. CDR3 amino acids: CAISESTGPNEQYF. The DNA for the CDR3 is TGTGCCATCAGTGAGTCGACAGGGCCCAACGAGCAGTACTTC.

This chain joins TRBV6-6 and TRBJ2-3; TRBD2 matches 7 bases. The CDR3 has 14 residues. The germline CDR1 and CDR2 sequences are MNHNY and SVGAGI (reference sequence). With V trimmed by 6 bases and J by 1 base, 4 bases remained unmatched. The CDR3 here is CASRHSGGTDTQYF. CDR3 sequence (DNA): TGTGCCAGCAGACACAGCGGGGGCACAGATACGCAGTATTTT.

This clone was counted a few times. The chain has TRBV7-9 and TRBJ2-1; D unresolved. Trimming removed 7 bases at V and 10 bases at J, with 17 bases between. The CDR3 consists of 13 residues. Germline CDR1 reads SEHNR; CDR2 reads FQNEAQ (reference sequence). CDR3 DNA: TGTGCCAGCATCCGCCCGAATACTAAAGAGCAGTTCTTC. It codes for CASIRPNTKEQFF.

About this clone: At the DNA level, this CDR3 is encoded by other sequences in the same sample as well. The J gene is TRBJ2-7, the V gene TRBV5-1; tentatively, D is TRBD1 (6 bases). Trimming removed 5 bases at V and 0 bases at J, with 12 bases between. CDR3 size: 14 residues. Per the germline V gene, CDR1 is SGHRS and CDR2 is YFSETQ. The CDR3 is CASSPRGSSYEQYF. DNA of the CDR3: TGCGCCAGCAGTCCCAGGGGCAGCTCCTACGAGCAGTACTTC.

On this clone: Within the sample, other DNA sequences also encode this same CDR3. The CDR3 loop reads CASSFTGSGANVLTF. CDR3 nucleotide sequence: TGCGCCAGCAGCTTTACAGGGTCCGGGGCCAACGTCCTGACTTTC. This chain connects TRBV5-1 to TRBJ2-6; D is possibly TRBD1 (6 bases). Germline lookup yields CDR1 SGHRS and CDR2 YFSETQ. The CDR3 is made up of 15 amino acids. V lost 2 bases and J 4 bases, leaving 10 bases between the germline ends.

Only a few counts were recorded for this clone. Here the CDR3 reads CASSVAGGDEQFF. The CDR3 DNA follows: TGTGCCAGCAGTGTAGCGGGAGGCGATGAGCAGTTCTTC. The chain has TRBV25-1 and TRBJ2-1, with 10 bases aligning to TRBD2. CDR3 length: 13 residues. Trimming took 4 bases from V and 8 from J; bases not matched to a gene: 2. The V gene's germline CDR1 is MGHDK and CDR2 SYGVNS.

A few counts support this clone. The chain links TRBV10-3 to TRBJ2-1; 11 nucleotides match TRBD2. V dropped 6 bases and J dropped 9; count of bases not matched to a gene: 7. The CDR3 runs to 14 residues. Germline V gives CDR1 ENHRY, CDR2 SYGVKD. Here the CDR3 reads CAIRLAGGLSEQFF. The CDR3 nucleotides read TGTGCCATCAGGTTAGCGGGAGGGCTCTCTGAGCAGTTCTTC.

The chain carries TRBV7-3 and TRBJ2-2; TRBD1 matches 8 bases. The CDR3 extends over 17 amino acids. Trimming cost V 5 bases and J 8 bases; bases outside gene matches: 16. The germline gives CDR1 SGHTA, CDR2 FQGTGA. The CDR3 DNA reads as TGTGCCAGCAGCCCAACGCGGACAGGGATTACCGGTGGGGAGCTGTTTTTT. This encodes CASSPTRTGITGGELFF.

For this clone: The sample contains more than one DNA sequence encoding this CDR3. The rearrangement uses TRBV28 and TRBJ2-2, with D possibly TRBD1 on 6 matching bases. CDR1 and CDR2 from the germline V gene are MDHEN and SYDVKM. Trimming stripped 6 bases from V and 2 bases from J, with 13 bases between. The CDR3 totals 15 residues. The DNA of the CDR3 is TGTGCCAGCAGCTCCGGACAGCTTAACACCGGGGAGCTGTTTTTT. Its translation: CASSSGQLNTGELFF.

The chain employs TRBV28 and TRBJ2-1, with unresolved D. From germline, CDR1 is MDHEN and CDR2 SYDVKM. The CDR3 is 17 amino acids. Trimming removed 3 bases from V and 4 bases from J, with 19 bases in between. The CDR3 region is CASSFALVAGSYNEQFF. The CDR3 coding sequence is TGTGCCAGCAGTTTCGCGCTGGTAGCAGGCTCATACAATGAGCAGTTCTTC.

This clone has a handful of counts. This chain links TRBV2 with TRBJ1-5; no reliable D call. Trimming took off 1 base at V and 9 bases at J, with 22 bases between the two ends. CDR3 length equals 17 residues. CDR1 is SNHLY, CDR2 FYNNEI, per germline. The CDR3 reads CASSEGAYHGLEAPQHF. CDR3 bases: TGTGCCAGCAGTGAAGGTGCTTATCACGGACTGGAGGCGCCCCAGCATTTT.

This chain connects TRBV5-6 to TRBJ1-3; 7 nucleotides match TRBD1. Per the germline V gene, CDR1 is SGHDT and CDR2 is YYEEEE. V was pared by 4 bases and J by 0 bases, with 1 base of the junction left unmatched. This CDR3 is built from 14 residues. In nucleotides, the CDR3 is TGTGCCAGCAGCCGGGACAGCTCTGGAAACACCATATATTTT. It codes for CASSRDSSGNTIYF.

The gene calls are TRBV7-2 and TRBJ1-2; D is uncertain. Germline V lookup: CDR1 SGHTA, CDR2 FQGNSA. The germline V and J ends were trimmed by 1 base and 8 bases, with 14 bases remaining between them. The CDR3 is 14 residues long. The CDR3, as DNA: TGTGCCAGCAGCTTAGGACGCAGGATAGAGGGCTACACCTTC. Protein: CASSLGRRIEGYTF.

Only a few counts were recorded for this clone. The rearrangement links TRBV7-2 to TRBJ2-1; 10 positions match TRBD2. The ends lost 5 bases at V and 5 bases at J; junction bases unmatched: 9. CDR3 size: 16 residues. Germline CDR1 is SGHTA and CDR2 is FQGNSA. CDR3 in amino acids: CASSKLKTSGHNEQFF. CDR3 nucleotide sequence: TGTGCCAGCAGCAAACTGAAGACTAGCGGGCACAATGAGCAGTTCTTC. Looking up the rest from reference TRBV7-2 and TRBJ2-1 gives the full variable domain: GAGVSQSPSNKVTEKGKDVELRCDPISGHTALYWYRQSLGQGLEFLIYFQGNSAPDKSGLPSDRFSAERTGGSVSTLTIQRTQQEDSAVYLCASSKLKTSGHNEQFFGPGTRLTVL.

A few counts support this clone. This chain links TRBV29-1 with TRBJ2-5, with D possibly being TRBD1 (6 bases). The CDR3 extends over 12 amino acids. The germline gives CDR1 SQVTM, CDR2 ANQGSEA. Trimming shortened V by 3 bases and J by 2 bases, and 7 bases separated the two germline ends. CDR3 region: CSVEGAQETQYF. The CDR3 nucleotides read TGCAGCGTTGAGGGGGCACAAGAGACCCAGTACTTC.

The chain has TRBV2 and TRBJ1-1; D unclear. With 4 bases removed from V and 2 bases from J, the gap between germline ends came to 8 bases. Germline CDR1 and CDR2: SNHLY and FYNNEI. The CDR3 is made up of 13 amino acids. CDR3 sequence reads: CASSVMENTEAFF. Here the CDR3 DNA reads TGTGCCAGCAGTGTTATGGAAAACACTGAAGCTTTCTTT.

The V call is TRBV5-1, the J call TRBJ2-1; 8 nucleotides agree with TRBD1. CDR3 size: 15 residues. The V gene's germline CDR1 is SGHRS and CDR2 YFSETQ. Germline trimming cut 0 bases from V and 3 bases from J; bases unmatched to any gene: 2. DNA for the CDR3: TGCGCCAGCAGCTTGGAGGGACAGGTCTACAATGAGCAGTTCTTC. This gives the protein CASSLEGQVYNEQFF.

The table lists this clone with a few counts. The chain uses TRBV20-1 and TRBJ2-5; 7 nucleotides align to TRBD2. From germline, CDR1 is DFQATT and CDR2 SNEGSKA (reference sequence). The CDR3 runs 11 residues. J gave up 5 bases and V 6 bases, and 3 bases lay outside the gene matches. Here the CDR3 reads CSAIGGETQYF. The CDR3 DNA reads TGCAGTGCCATCGGGGGGGAGACCCAGTACTTC.

The table lists this clone with a few counts. V usage is TRBV6-5 and J usage is TRBJ2-7; D tentatively fits TRBD1 or TRBD2 (5 bases each). Germline CDR1 MNHEY, CDR2 SVGAGI. Trimming took off 4 bases at V and 2 bases at J, with 12 bases between the two ends. This CDR3 contains 14 residues. The DNA of the CDR3 is TGTGCCAGCAGTTCGGGGACCTTGACCTACGAGCAGTACTTC. This encodes CASSSGTLTYEQYF.

This sequence joins TRBV7-2 and TRBJ2-4; 8 bases are a match to TRBD2. V lost 3 bases to trimming and J lost 9 bases; unmatched junction nucleotides: 13. Germline V gene sequence: CDR1 SGHTA, CDR2 FQGNSA. The CDR3 runs 16 residues. As DNA, the CDR3 is TGTGCCAGCAGCTTCAGTCGGCAGCGGGAGTTTGGCATTCAGTACTTC. Amino acids: CASSFSRQREFGIQYF. Full variable domain (rest looked up from reference TRBV7-2 and TRBJ2-4): GAGVSQSPSNKVTEKGKDVELRCDPISGHTALYWYRQSLGQGLEFLIYFQGNSAPDKSGLPSDRFSAERTGGSVSTLTIQRTQQEDSAVYLCASSFSRQREFGIQYFGAGTRLSVL.

V usage is TRBV29-1 and J usage is TRBJ1-1, with a tentative D call TRBD1 (6 bases). Germline values: CDR1 SQVTM, CDR2 ANQGSEA. V shed 3 bases and J shed 6 bases, with 17 bases lying between them. The CDR3 runs to 14 residues. The CDR3, as DNA: TGCAGCGTTGAGGGGGCCTCACAGCCCCCTGAAGCTTTCTTT. Its translation is CSVEGASQPPEAFF.

The gene calls are TRBV28 and TRBJ2-7; no definite D call. The CDR3 length is 13 residues. Germline lookup yields CDR1 MDHEN and CDR2 SYDVKM. Trimming cost V 3 bases and J 4 bases, with 10 bases left between them. The CDR3 here is CASSFPLQYEQYF. The CDR3 region has the DNA TGTGCCAGCAGTTTTCCCCTTCAGTACGAGCAGTACTTC.

V usage is TRBV5-1 and J usage is TRBJ2-5; 11 bases fit TRBD1. V lost 7 bases, J lost 3 bases, and 8 bases stayed unmatched. The CDR3 has 15 amino acids. The germline CDR1 and CDR2 sequences are SGHRS and YFSETQ. CDR3 loop: CASWTGGNPKETQYF. The CDR3 region has the DNA TGCGCCAGCTGGACAGGGGGCAACCCCAAAGAGACCCAGTACTTC.

The CDR3 loop is CASSHAGDSNQPQHF. The CDR3 bases are TGTGCCAGCAGCCATGCAGGGGATAGCAATCAGCCCCAGCATTTT. This chain links TRBV4-2 with TRBJ1-5, with D possibly being TRBD1 (6 bases). The germline V gene has CDR1 LGHNA and CDR2 YNFKEQ. This CDR3 comprises 15 residues. Trimming removed 3 bases at V and 0 bases at J, with 9 bases between.

This clone was observed a few times. This chain connects TRBV19 to TRBJ2-2; D perhaps matches TRBD2 (5 bases). Trimming removed 5 bases at V and 5 bases at J, with 9 bases between. Germline lookup yields CDR1 LNHDA and CDR2 SQIVND (reference sequence). The CDR3 loop spans 13 amino acids. Here the CDR3 reads CASSADWTGELFF. As DNA, the CDR3 is TGTGCCAGTAGTGCGGACTGGACCGGGGAGCTGTTTTTT.